These 18 T cell receptor beta chains were all obtained from the same sample, sequenced in a study of cytotoxic CD8 clonotypes in ibrutinib-treated CLL. Sequenced by immunoSEQ multiplex PCR; TCRdb stores in-frame clones only, minus some. The table has about 300,000 clones, 65% to 85% seen once. The source was PBMCs, collected at disease progression, from a patient treated with ibrutinib. Every receptor here comes from a human donor with chronic lymphocytic leukemia.

The chain is built from TRBV25-1 and TRBJ2-7; TRBD1 matches at 11 bases. CDR1 is MGHDK and CDR2 is SYGVNS in the germline V gene. V lost 4 bases to trimming and J lost 3 bases; unmatched junction nucleotides: 5. The CDR3 loop spans 15 amino acids. The CDR3 DNA is TGTGCCAGCAGTGCCTCCGGGACAGGGGGCTACGAGCAGTACTTC. Translation gives CASSASGTGGYEQYF.

The chain employs TRBV7-8 and TRBJ2-3; no firm D call. Trimming left V 5 bases short and J 6 bases short, with 9 bases between. The germline V gene has CDR1 SGHVS and CDR2 FQNEAQ. The CDR3 loop spans 12 amino acids. In DNA, the CDR3 is TGTGCCAGCAGCCCACTGGGGGATACGCAGTATTTT. It encodes CASSPLGDTQYF.

The J gene is TRBJ1-2, the V gene TRBV2; D possibly corresponds to TRBD1 (5 bases). CDR3 length: 14 residues. The ends were cut back, 7 bases at V and 2 bases at J, with 14 bases in the middle. CDR1 is SNHLY, CDR2 FYNNEI, per germline. The CDR3 bases are TGTGCCAGCACCGGGGACGGCTTAAACTATGGCTACACCTTC. It is translated as CASTGDGLNYGYTF. The full variable domain, with the rest looked up from reference TRBV2 and TRBJ1-2, is EPEVTQTPSHQVTQMGQEVILRCVPISNHLYFYWYRQILGQKVEFLVSFYNNEISEKSEIFDDQFSVERPDGSNFTLKIRSTKLEDSAMYFCASTGDGLNYGYTFGSGTRLTVV.

The V and J genes are TRBV5-4 and TRBJ1-1, with D tentatively TRBD1 (5 bases). This CDR3 comprises 16 residues. Germline CDR1 reads SGHNT; CDR2 reads YYREEE (reference sequence). V was clipped by 2 bases and J by 0 bases, with 14 bases between them. In nucleotides, the CDR3 is TGTGCCAGCAGCTTTGGGATGGTGGGACTGAACACTGAAGCTTTCTTT. This gives the protein CASSFGMVGLNTEAFF.

This chain connects TRBV6-1 to TRBJ1-1; D ambiguous. This CDR3 is 13 amino acids long. Looked up from germline, CDR1 is MNHNS and CDR2 is SASEGT. V was clipped by 2 bases and J by 6 bases, with 10 bases between them. CDR3 sequence: CASSELGRAEAFF. In nucleotides, the CDR3 is TGTGCCAGCAGTGAACTAGGTAGGGCTGAAGCTTTCTTT.

V is TRBV5-6 and J is TRBJ2-7, with D possibly being TRBD1 (5 bases). The germline V and J ends were trimmed by 3 bases and 3 bases, with 7 bases remaining between them. The CDR3 sequence is 12 residues long. Per the germline V gene, CDR1 is SGHDT and CDR2 is YYEEEE. This chain's CDR3 is CASSWGVYEQYF. The CDR3 DNA is TGTGCCAGCAGCTGGGGCGTCTACGAGCAGTACTTC.

The chain uses TRBV29-1 and TRBJ2-7, with 11 bases matching TRBD1. V gave up 4 bases and J gave up 4 bases; unmatched junction bases: 9. The CDR3 contains 15 residues. The germline CDR1 and CDR2 sequences are SQVTM and ANQGSEA. This CDR3 is CSVGFFGTGGYEQYF. The DNA of the CDR3 is TGCAGCGTTGGGTTTTTCGGGACAGGGGGTTACGAGCAGTACTTC.

The rearrangement links TRBV27 to TRBJ2-7; 9 bases are shared with TRBD1. Germline CDR1 MNHEY, CDR2 SMNVEV (reference sequence). The trim removed 7 bases at V and 3 bases at J, leaving 7 bases unmatched. CDR3 size: 14 residues. The DNA for the CDR3 is TGTGCCAGCAAACTGGGACAGGGCCGCTACGAGCAGTACTTC. Its translation is CASKLGQGRYEQYF.

The V and J genes are TRBV18 and TRBJ2-1, with TRBD2 identical over 14 bases. This CDR3 has 16 amino acids. Losses at the gene ends were 3 bases for V and 6 bases for J; bases not matched to a gene: 4. Germline assignment: CDR1 KGHSH and CDR2 LQKENI. This CDR3 reads CASSPRTSGRFNEQFF. CDR3 DNA sequence: TGTGCCAGCTCACCTCGGACTAGCGGGAGGTTCAATGAGCAGTTCTTC.

This rearrangement joins TRBV28 to TRBJ2-4; D ambiguous. Trimming shortened V by 3 bases and J by 5 bases, and 11 bases separated the two germline ends. Germline values: CDR1 MDHEN, CDR2 SYDVKM. This CDR3 is built from 14 residues. The CDR3 DNA sequence: TGTGCCAGCAGTTTTAGTCAGTCCGAAAACATTCAGTACTTC. Protein sequence: CASSFSQSENIQYF.

CDR3 bases: TGTGCCAGCAGTTTATTGTATTGGGGGCAGCCCCAGCATTTT. Protein product: CASSLLYWGQPQHF. The rearrangement uses TRBV28 and TRBJ1-5; D possibly corresponds to TRBD1 (5 bases). With 1 base removed from V and 7 bases from J, the gap between germline ends came to 11 bases. This CDR3 region has 14 residues. Germline V gene lookup returns CDR1 MDHEN and CDR2 SYDVKM.

This chain links TRBV5-1 with TRBJ2-3; 10 bases map to TRBD1. The junction had 5 bases not matched to a gene; V was cut back by 4 bases and J by 3 bases. There are 15 residues in the CDR3. Germline V lookup: CDR1 SGHRS, CDR2 YFSETQ. The CDR3 bases are TGCGCCAGCAGCCCGGGACAGGGGTGGACAGATACGCAGTATTTT. This encodes CASSPGQGWTDTQYF.

The V call is TRBV4-2, the J call TRBJ1-2, with D tentatively TRBD1 (5 bases). Deletions cut 1 base from V and 2 bases from J, with 8 bases between. CDR3 length equals 14 residues. Germline-derived CDR1 and CDR2 are LGHNA and YNFKEQ. CDR3 DNA sequence: TGTGCCAGCAGCCAAGCGGGGGAAAACTATGGCTACACCTTC. It is translated as CASSQAGENYGYTF.

This sequence joins TRBV18 and TRBJ2-3; 15 bases are shared with TRBD2. The J segment lost 6 bases and the V segment lost 5 bases, leaving 3 bases of the junction unmatched. The CDR3 sequence is 15 residues long. The V gene's germline CDR1 is KGHSH and CDR2 LQKENI. This CDR3 is CASSGLAGGPDTQYF. The DNA for the CDR3 is TGTGCCAGCTCAGGACTAGCGGGAGGGCCGGATACGCAGTATTTT.

The V call is TRBV27, the J call TRBJ1-2; 8 nucleotides agree with TRBD1. Trimming cost V 6 bases and J 3 bases; bases outside gene matches: 9. CDR1 is MNHEY and CDR2 is SMNVEV in the germline V gene (reference sequence). This CDR3 has 15 residues. CDR3 nucleotide sequence: TGTGCCAGCAGCCTTATCGGACAGGGAGACTATGGCTACACCTTC. Amino acid sequence: CASSLIGQGDYGYTF.

The chain employs TRBV7-2 and TRBJ2-2; no reliable D call. V lost 5 bases, J lost 0 bases, and 16 bases lay in between. CDR1 and CDR2 (germline): SGHTA, FQGNSA. CDR3 length: 17 residues. This CDR3 is CASSPLWGAPNTGELFF. DNA of the CDR3: TGTGCCAGCAGCCCCCTGTGGGGTGCCCCGAACACCGGGGAGCTGTTTTTT.

The V gene is TRBV5-5, the J gene TRBJ2-2; D not resolved. Looked up from germline, CDR1 is SGHKS and CDR2 is YYEKEE (reference sequence). V gave up 4 bases and J gave up 2 bases, with 12 bases separating them. This CDR3 is 15 amino acids long. The CDR3: CASSVRPVNTGELFF. As DNA, the CDR3 is TGTGCCAGCAGCGTGAGGCCAGTCAACACCGGGGAGCTGTTTTTT. Variable domain in full (rest from reference TRBV5-5 and TRBJ2-2): DAGVTQSPTHLIKTRGQQVTLRCSPISGHKSVSWYQQVLGQGPQFIFQYYEKEERGRGNFPDRFSARQFPNYSSELNVNALLLGDSALYLCASSVRPVNTGELFFGEGSRLTVL.

Only one count was recorded for this clone. The J gene is TRBJ2-7, the V gene TRBV29-1; possible D gene TRBD2, 5 bases. Trimming removed 3 bases from V and 9 bases from J, with 15 bases in between. The CDR3 runs 12 residues. CDR1 and CDR2 (germline): SQVTM, ANQGSEA. The CDR3 DNA follows: TGCAGCGTTGATGTACGGGGAACGGGGCAGTACTTC. Translating it yields CSVDVRGTGQYF.